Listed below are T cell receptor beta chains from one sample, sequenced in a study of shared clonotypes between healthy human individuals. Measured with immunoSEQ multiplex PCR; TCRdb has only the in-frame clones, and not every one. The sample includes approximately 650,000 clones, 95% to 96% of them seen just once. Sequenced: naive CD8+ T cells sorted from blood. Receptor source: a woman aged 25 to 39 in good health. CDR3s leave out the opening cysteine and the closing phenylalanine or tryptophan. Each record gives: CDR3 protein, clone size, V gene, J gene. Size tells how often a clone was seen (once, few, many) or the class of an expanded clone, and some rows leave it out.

ASSPGTSGRATAF	-	TRBV27	TRBJ2-1
ASSGGGSSYEQY	-	TRBV9	TRBJ2-7
ASSVVSGGSWDEQY	-	TRBV5-6	TRBJ2-7
ASSTGLEETQY	-	TRBV7-9	TRBJ2-5
ASSSMGGTEAF	-	TRBV9	TRBJ1-1
ASSSAHGRDQETQY	-	TRBV27	TRBJ2-5
APHNEQF	once	TRBV21-1	TRBJ2-1
ASSYFGQGYEQY	-	TRBV6-5	TRBJ2-7
ASSQRGENTEAF	-	TRBV11-2	TRBJ1-1
ASSLNWDRDNEQF	-	TRBV5-1	TRBJ2-1
ASSSTVYEQY	-	TRBV7-8	TRBJ2-7
ASSASLTLYEQY	-	TRBV5-6	TRBJ2-7
ASSLGDSDYGYT	-	TRBV5-4	TRBJ1-2
AVRSAQGNEQF	once	TRBV11-2	TRBJ2-1
ASSSDRPSAYNEQF	-	TRBV5-1	TRBJ2-1
ASSSMTRKYGYT	once	TRBV19	TRBJ1-2
ASRPGGEAYEQY	-	TRBV7-9	TRBJ2-7
ASSSRRMDLYEQY	-	TRBV13	-
ASSGRGYEQY	once	TRBV2	TRBJ2-7
ASSSGTGAYSNQPQH	-	TRBV27	TRBJ1-5
ASSLDPGSEQF	-	TRBV5-1	TRBJ2-1
ASTQATSTDTQY	-	TRBV25-1	TRBJ2-3
ATSFLAEETQY	-	TRBV15	TRBJ2-5
ASSFLAGQETQY	-	TRBV28	TRBJ2-5
ASSELGLYTGELF	once	TRBV25-1	TRBJ2-2
ASSALSVATNEKLF	-	TRBV9	TRBJ1-4
ASSPGGLAGVGETQY	-	TRBV28	TRBJ2-5
ASSLVTGRGGNTIY	-	TRBV13	TRBJ1-3
ASKLQGAYTEAF	-	TRBV6-6	TRBJ1-1
ASSLSEGTEAF	-	TRBV5-6	TRBJ1-1
ASSEWTDLSYEQY	-	TRBV6-1	TRBJ2-7
AWSGGDSSYEQY	-	TRBV30	TRBJ2-7
ASSLSYGGRVYEQY	-	TRBV27	TRBJ2-7
ASSKGLDYTDTQY	-	TRBV7-9	TRBJ2-3
ASSERLAGDTGELF	-	TRBV13	TRBJ2-2
ASSLLDEARAQY	-	TRBV5-6	TRBJ2-7
ASSPGTSVFYEQF	-	TRBV2	TRBJ2-1
ASSQDNEKLF	-	TRBV4-2	TRBJ1-4
ASSYSPLGETQY	-	TRBV6-5	TRBJ2-5